The 8 T cell receptor beta chains presented below share a single source sample, sequenced in a study of cytomegalovirus exposure and HLA in healthy donors (dated by TCRdb to between 2016 and 2019). The method was the immunoSEQ multiplex PCR assay. A mixture of 60 forward primers for TCR Vbeta segments and 13 reverse primers for TCR Jbeta segments was used in the multiplex PCR. TCRdb took over this immuneACCESS table, retaining in-frame rearrangements with V and J assigned. Such tables are incomplete; in checked studies, under half of the missing clones stem from an unresolved V gene, and the remainder is unexplained. Across this sample there are over 70,000 clones, with approximately 80% seen only once. In total, the top ten clones hold 20% to 30% of the sample. The specimen sequenced was PBMCs. The receptors here all came from a woman between 45 and 65 years old in good health and CMV-seropositive.

A note on this clone: A junction boundary mismatches the germline segment, possibly from a read error. This sequence joins TRBV7-9 and TRBJ2-2; 10 positions match TRBD2. Germline values: CDR1 SEHNR, CDR2 FQNEAQ (reference sequence). This CDR3 has 15 residues. The CDR3: CSSSSSGRGTGELFF. CDR3 coding DNA: TGTTCCAGCAGCTCTAGCGGGAGAGGTACCGGGGAGCTGTTTTTT.

This chain joins TRBV19 and TRBJ1-3; D unresolved. V gave up 3 bases and J gave up 2 bases, with 8 bases separating them. CDR3 length equals 14 residues. CDR1 is LNHDA and CDR2 is SQIVND in the germline V gene (reference sequence). CDR3 region: CASSIPGAGNTIYF. Here the CDR3 DNA reads TGTGCCAGTAGTATCCCCGGAGCTGGAAACACCATATATTTT.

This clone was counted only a few times. The V gene is TRBV5-1, the J gene TRBJ1-6; D might be TRBD1 (5 bases). Germline assignment: CDR1 SGHRS and CDR2 YFSETQ. Between the trimmed V and J ends, which lost 4 bases and 5 bases, there was a span of 13 bases. The CDR3 sequence is 15 residues long. CDR3 amino acids: CASSRRGRDNSPLHF. The CDR3 region has the DNA TGCGCCAGCAGCCGGAGGGGCAGGGATAATTCACCCCTCCACTTT.

The chain couples TRBV4-2 to TRBJ1-4, with D possibly being TRBD1 (5 bases). The CDR3 runs 18 residues. Germline values: CDR1 LGHNA, CDR2 YNFKEQ. Deletions cut 1 base from V and 0 bases from J, with 15 bases between. The CDR3 DNA reads as TGTGCCAGCAGCCAAGTGGTATCCGACAGTGCAACTAATGAAAAACTGTTTTTT. It yields the protein CASSQVVSDSATNEKLFF.

The gene calls are TRBV10-3 and TRBJ1-2, with a weak D call TRBD1 (6 bases). Germline values: CDR1 ENHRY, CDR2 SYGVKD. The CDR3 is 13 amino acids. The V and J ends lost 5 bases and 1 base respectively, with 8 bases between them. The CDR3 bases are TGTGCCATCAGTACAGGGCTTAACTATGGCTACACCTTC. It translates to CAISTGLNYGYTF.

The CDR3: CASSPLTGGRGETQYF. CDR3 bases: TGCGCCAGCAGCCCGCTAACAGGGGGACGGGGAGAGACCCAGTACTTC. The V gene is TRBV5-1, the J gene TRBJ2-5, with 8 bases fitting TRBD1. Germline V gene sequence: CDR1 SGHRS, CDR2 YFSETQ. The CDR3 consists of 16 residues. V was clipped by 4 bases and J by 4 bases; unmatched bases: 12.

V usage is TRBV7-8 and J usage is TRBJ1-1; no clear D gene. Trimming stripped 0 bases from V and 5 bases from J, with 13 bases between. The CDR3 consists of 15 residues. Germline values: CDR1 SGHVS, CDR2 FQNEAQ. The CDR3 DNA sequence: TGTGCCAGCAGCTTAGCGCGCCAGGCGGGAACTGAAGCTTTCTTT. Translation: CASSLARQAGTEAFF. The full variable domain, rest sourced from reference TRBV7-8 and TRBJ1-1, is GAGVSQSPRYKVAKRGQDVALRCDPISGHVSLFWYQQALGQGPEFLTYFQNEAQLDKSGLPSDRFFAERPEGSVSTLKIQRTQQEDSAVYLCASSLARQAGTEAFFGQGTRLTVV.

The rearrangement links TRBV27 to TRBJ2-2; 7 positions match TRBD2. The CDR3 is made up of 17 amino acids. Trimming at V came to 7 bases and at J to 5 bases, leaving 16 bases not matched to a gene. From germline, CDR1 is MNHEY and CDR2 SMNVEV (reference sequence). CDR3 sequence (DNA): TGTGCCAGCAACCAAATGAGGCGGGGGATAAGGACCGGGGAGCTGTTTTTT. Its protein is CASNQMRRGIRTGELFF.